The clone carrying this TCR beta chain was seen only a few times. The antigen remains unidentified. The study ran its PCR with 60 Vbeta and 13 Jbeta primers. Only in-frame clones appear in the TCRdb table, and some are missing; sequencing was by immunoSEQ multiplex PCR. The sample has some 140,000 clones; 65% to 75% are singletons. The sample originates from a study of cytomegalovirus exposure and HLA in healthy donors. General study findings and limits: HLA restriction was apparent for most CMV-associated TCR beta chains in a later analysis. A later analysis reportedly found fewer N-insertions in an Asian-associated ancestry cluster than the roughly 700-donor mean. After further analysis at a later stage, around 17,000 TCR beta sequences were associated with HLA alleles at 0.05 false discovery rate. Researchers catalogued 150 or so TCR beta chains as cytomegalovirus-associated.

The V and J ends lost 5 bases and 5 bases respectively, with 18 bases between them. Germline CDR1 reads SEHNR; CDR2 reads FQNEAQ (reference sequence). CDR3 length: 15 residues. V is TRBV7-9 and J is TRBJ1-1; tentatively, D is TRBD1 (6 bases). Material for sequencing was PBMCs. The receptor's source is a man in his late teens or twenties in good health and CMV-seronegative. This chain's CDR3 is CASSPTRGGGTEAFF. The CDR3 DNA reads TGTGCCAGCAGCCCGACTAGGGGGGGTGGGACTGAAGCTTTCTTT.